These 9 T cell receptor beta chains were all obtained from the same sample, sequenced in a study of T cell changes during pregnancy in multiple sclerosis (dated by TCRdb to about 2019). Preparation of the library involved the immunoSEQ multiplex PCR assay. Held by TCRdb, this immuneACCESS table contains in-frame sequences only and omits some clones. Under half of the omission traces to an unresolved V gene where checked; the cause of the rest is unknown. This sample is represented by some 67,000 clones; around 90% of them were singletons. Under 3% of the sample goes to the ten largest clones. This sample comprised peripheral blood, obtained in the first trimester of pregnancy. The origin of the receptors is a female donor with multiple sclerosis, enrolled in a pregnancy study.

This clone showed up just once. This chain links TRBV27 with TRBJ2-1, with 7 positions matching TRBD2. The germline gives CDR1 MNHEY, CDR2 SMNVEV (reference sequence). The CDR3 runs 11 residues. V trimming: 8 bases; J trimming: 7 bases; junction bases outside the gene matches: 2. Here the CDR3 DNA reads TGTGCCAGCCATAGCGGGAATGAGCAGTTCTTC. Amino acids: CASHSGNEQFF.

The chain links TRBV4-1 to TRBJ1-1; D gene unclear. Germline V lookup: CDR1 MGHRA, CDR2 YSYEKL. The CDR3 is made up of 17 amino acids. Trimming pared 3 bases from V and 2 bases from J, leaving 19 bases between. The CDR3 here is CASSHLPRGKANTEAFF. The CDR3 DNA sequence: TGCGCCAGCAGCCATCTCCCTCGAGGGAAAGCTAACACTGAAGCTTTCTTT.

J is TRBJ2-1 and V is TRBV18; TRBD1 matches at 9 bases. After removal of 0 bases from V and 8 bases from J, the junction contained 2 bases not matched to a gene. This CDR3 spans 14 amino acids. Germline CDR1 and CDR2: KGHSH and LQKENI. CDR3 region: CASSPPDRGHEQFF. CDR3 coding DNA: TGTGCCAGCTCACCACCGGACAGGGGTCATGAGCAGTTCTTC.

The chain has TRBV5-6 and TRBJ1-1; 7 bases match TRBD1. The germline V gene has CDR1 SGHDT and CDR2 YYEEEE. The CDR3 has 14 residues. V gave up 2 bases and J gave up 4 bases; unmatched junction bases: 5. The DNA of the CDR3 is TGTGCCAGCAGCTTCCGGACAGGTAGCACTGAAGCTTTCTTT. Translated: CASSFRTGSTEAFF.

This clone came up once. The rearrangement uses TRBV2 and TRBJ2-5; TRBD2 might be the D (6 bases). V lost 2 bases, J lost 5 bases, and 15 bases lay in between. This CDR3 spans 15 amino acids. Germline CDR1 is SNHLY and CDR2 is FYNNEI. The CDR3: CASSEITGTHETQYF. CDR3 DNA: TGTGCCAGCAGTGAAATTACCGGGACTCACGAGACCCAGTACTTC.

This clone appeared a single time. The chain employs TRBV4-1 and TRBJ1-5; no firm D call. V lost 1 base and J lost 5, with 6 bases in between. Germline CDR1 and CDR2: MGHRA and YSYEKL. The CDR3 is made up of 13 amino acids. CDR3 coding DNA: TGCGCCAGCAGCCAAGGGACTGATCAGCCCCAGCATTTT. It yields the protein CASSQGTDQPQHF.

The J gene is TRBJ1-1, the V gene TRBV2, with D possibly matching TRBD1 (6 bases). The ends were cut back, 4 bases at V and 0 bases at J, with 9 bases in the middle. Germline loops: CDR1 SNHLY, CDR2 FYNNEI. The CDR3 consists of 14 residues. The CDR3 bases are TGTGCCAGCAGTGTGGGGGCCCTGAACACTGAAGCTTTCTTT. This translates into CASSVGALNTEAFF. The variable domain in full, completed from reference TRBV2 and TRBJ1-1, reads EPEVTQTPSHQVTQMGQEVILRCVPISNHLYFYWYRQILGQKVEFLVSFYNNEISEKSEIFDDQFSVERPDGSNFTLKIRSTKLEDSAMYFCASSVGALNTEAFFGQGTRLTVV.

V is TRBV19 and J is TRBJ2-7; D might be TRBD1 (6 bases). V gave up 0 bases and J gave up 3 bases, with 12 bases separating them. The CDR3 length is 15 residues. Germline V gene data show CDR1 as LNHDA and CDR2 as SQIVND (reference sequence). The CDR3: CASSIDTRQVYEQYF. The CDR3 coding sequence is TGTGCCAGTAGTATAGATACCAGACAGGTCTACGAGCAGTACTTC.

V usage is TRBV10-3 and J usage is TRBJ2-2; no reliable D call. V gave up 2 bases and J gave up 5 bases, with 6 bases separating them. The CDR3 extends over 13 amino acids. The germline V gene encodes CDR1 ENHRY and CDR2 SYGVKD. Here the CDR3 reads CAISEPATGELFF. The CDR3 region has the DNA TGTGCCATCAGTGAGCCCGCGACCGGGGAGCTGTTTTTT.